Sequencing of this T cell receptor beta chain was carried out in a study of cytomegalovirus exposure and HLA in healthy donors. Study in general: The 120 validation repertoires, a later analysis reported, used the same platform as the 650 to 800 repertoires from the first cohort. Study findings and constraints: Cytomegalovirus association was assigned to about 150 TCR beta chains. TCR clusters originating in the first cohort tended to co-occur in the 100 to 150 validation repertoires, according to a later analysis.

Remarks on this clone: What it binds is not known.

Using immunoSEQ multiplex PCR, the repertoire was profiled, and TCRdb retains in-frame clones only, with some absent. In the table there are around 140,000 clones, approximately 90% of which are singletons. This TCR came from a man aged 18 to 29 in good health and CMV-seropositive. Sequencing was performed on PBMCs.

The CDR3 protein is CASNNPGGLSYEQYF. CDR3 DNA sequence: TGTGCCAGCAACAACCCGGGGGGTCTCTCCTACGAGCAGTACTTC. The chain recombines TRBV28 with TRBJ2-7, with TRBD2 matching 7 bases. The CDR3 consists of 15 residues. Germline V lookup: CDR1 MDHEN, CDR2 SYDVKM. The trim removed 7 bases at V and 0 bases at J, leaving 9 bases unmatched.